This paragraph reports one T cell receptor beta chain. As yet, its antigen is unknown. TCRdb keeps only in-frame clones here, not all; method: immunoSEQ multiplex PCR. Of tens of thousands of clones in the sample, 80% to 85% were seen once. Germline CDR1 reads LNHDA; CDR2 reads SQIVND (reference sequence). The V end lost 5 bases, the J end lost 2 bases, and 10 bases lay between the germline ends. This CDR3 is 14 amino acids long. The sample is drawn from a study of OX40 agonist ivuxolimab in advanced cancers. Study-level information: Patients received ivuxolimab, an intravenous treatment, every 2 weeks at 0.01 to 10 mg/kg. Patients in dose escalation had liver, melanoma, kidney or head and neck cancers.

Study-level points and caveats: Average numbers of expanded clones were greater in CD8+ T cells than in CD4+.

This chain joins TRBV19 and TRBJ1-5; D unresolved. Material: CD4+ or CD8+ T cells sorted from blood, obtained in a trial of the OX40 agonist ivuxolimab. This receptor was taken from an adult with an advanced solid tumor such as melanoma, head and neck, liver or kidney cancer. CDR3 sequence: CASSPIVGNQPQHF. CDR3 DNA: TGTGCCAGTAGTCCGATAGTTGGCAATCAGCCCCAGCATTTT.